The next 30 T cell receptor beta chains were all read from a single sample in a study of healthy donors' naive CD4 and CD8 T cells. Each TCR library used approximately 500 ng of total RNA and a linear amplification protocol. One entry per CDR3 protein results from TCRdb running MiXCR on the reads. Of about 180,000 distinct CDR3 sequences in the sample, nearly 75% were seen once. The source material was naive CD4+ and CD8+ T cells sorted from blood, pooled from several donors. Source of these receptors: a pool of human donors in good health; the sample pools cells from several healthy donors.

The chain is built from TRBV12-3 or TRBV12-4 and TRBJ2-7; TRBD1 might be the D (6 bases). V lost 6 bases and J lost 1, with 19 bases in between. This CDR3 has 16 residues. The CDR3 nucleotides are TGTGCCAGCAGCCCTACCCCCAGGGGAAGATCCTACGAGCAGTACTTC. Translation: CASSPTPRGRSYEQYF.

This chain links TRBV29-1 with TRBJ2-7; D is uncertain. The CDR3 is 11 residues long. Germline CDR1 and CDR2: SQVTM and ANQGSEA. V lost 0 bases, J lost 6 bases, and 6 bases lay in between. The CDR3 DNA reads TGCAGCGTTGAAGAAAGGCTCGAGCAGTACTTC. As protein: CSVEERLEQYF.

The genes are TRBV19 and TRBJ2-1; D unclear. This CDR3 comprises 13 residues. Trimming removed 7 bases from V and 0 bases from J, with 7 bases in between. CDR1 and CDR2 (germline): LNHDA, SQIVND (reference sequence). CDR3 region: CASTYSSYNEQFF. The CDR3 nucleotides are TGTGCCAGTACGTACAGCTCCTACAATGAGCAGTTCTTC.

The chain couples TRBV19 to TRBJ1-5; 7 nucleotides agree with TRBD1. The CDR3 length is 13 residues. V lost 5 bases and J lost 5; bases outside the gene matches: 3. Germline loops: CDR1 LNHDA, CDR2 SQIVND (reference sequence). CDR3 residues: CASSGTAYQPQHF. The CDR3 DNA follows: TGTGCCAGTAGTGGGACAGCCTATCAGCCCCAGCATTTT. The full variable domain, rest sourced from reference TRBV19 and TRBJ1-5, is DGGITQSPKYLFRKEGQNVTLSCEQNLNHDAMYWYRQDPGQGLRLIYYSQIVNDFQKGDIAEGYSVSREKKESFPLTVTSAQKNPTAFYLCASSGTAYQPQHFGDGTRLSIL.

The rearrangement joins TRBV6-5 to TRBJ2-4; 13 bases align to TRBD2. V trimming: 6 bases; J trimming: 2 bases; junction bases outside the gene matches: 13. Germline V CDR1 and CDR2: MNHEY, SVGAGI. This CDR3 has 19 amino acids. DNA of the CDR3: TGTGCCAGCAGGGAACGGACTAGCGGGGGAGGTCGGTCCAAAAACATTCAGTACTTC. This translates into CASRERTSGGGRSKNIQYF.

A single count supports this clonotype. The rearrangement joins TRBV6-5 to TRBJ1-5; the D gene is possibly TRBD1 (6 bases). This CDR3 comprises 15 residues. The V end was cut by 6 bases, the J end by 3 bases, with 15 bases between. The germline CDR1 and CDR2 sequences are MNHEY and SVGAGI. The CDR3 bases are TGTGCCAGCAGCCATAACAGGGCCCCCAATCAGCCCCAGCATTTT. This codes for CASSHNRAPNQPQHF.

This chain links TRBV29-1 with TRBJ2-1; 10 bases fit TRBD2. V was clipped by 7 bases and J by 4 bases; unmatched bases: 4. Germline loops: CDR1 SQVTM, CDR2 ANQGSEA. The length of the CDR3 is 13 residues. In DNA, the CDR3 is TGCAGCGACCTTAGCGGGGGGTACAATGAGCAGTTCTTC. It is translated as CSDLSGGYNEQFF.

The sample holds a few counts of this clonotype. The chain joins TRBV6-5 to TRBJ1-1; D possibly corresponds to TRBD1 (5 bases). This CDR3 spans 16 amino acids. V lost 2 bases and J lost 2, with 15 bases in between. In germline, CDR1 is MNHEY, CDR2 SVGAGI. The CDR3 coding sequence is TGTGCCAGCAGTTACGGGACCCTGACAGCTAACACTGAAGCTTTCTTT. This translates into CASSYGTLTANTEAFF.

The CDR3 region is CSVEVRGSYEQYF. The CDR3 bases are TGCAGCGTTGAGGTAAGGGGCTCCTACGAGCAGTACTTC. The chain has TRBV29-1 and TRBJ2-7; a possible D gene is TRBD1 (5 bases). Trimming shortened V by 3 bases and J by 0 bases, and 9 bases separated the two germline ends. The CDR3 has 13 residues. Germline V CDR1 and CDR2: SQVTM, ANQGSEA.

This chain joins TRBV19 and TRBJ2-7, with 11 bases that match TRBD1. V trimming: 5 bases; J trimming: 9 bases; junction bases outside the gene matches: 9. The CDR3 sequence is 14 residues long. The V gene's germline CDR1 is LNHDA and CDR2 SQIVND (reference sequence). CDR3 sequence: CASSALGQGVWQYF. The CDR3 DNA reads TGTGCCAGTAGTGCCTTGGGACAGGGGGTGTGGCAGTACTTC.

The CDR3 DNA reads TGTGCCAGCAGCACCAAAGAAGGAGCACCAAATCAGCCCCAGCATTTT. Translation: CASSTKEGAPNQPQHF. The chain links TRBV5-5 to TRBJ1-5; D unclear. The CDR3 sequence is 16 residues long. Trimming shortened V by 4 bases and J by 4 bases, and 18 bases separated the two germline ends. Germline assignment: CDR1 SGHKS and CDR2 YYEKEE (reference sequence).

The V and J genes are TRBV6-1 and TRBJ1-1, with D tentatively TRBD1 (5 bases). CDR1 and CDR2 from the germline V gene are MNHNS and SASEGT. This CDR3 region has 13 residues. V shed 4 bases and J shed 3 bases, with 9 bases lying between them. The DNA of the CDR3 is TGTGCCAGCAGTGCGAGGGACTACACTGAAGCTTTCTTT. This sequence encodes CASSARDYTEAFF.

CDR3 coding DNA: TGTGCCACCAGCAGTCCGGGACTAGCGGGGCGAGAGACCCAGTACTTC. Residues: CATSSPGLAGRETQYF. This chain joins TRBV15 and TRBJ2-5, with 13 positions matching TRBD2. Germline CDR1 reads LNHNV; CDR2 reads YYDKDF (reference sequence). Trimming cost V 3 bases and J 4 bases; bases outside gene matches: 5. CDR3 length: 16 amino acids.

The rearrangement links TRBV19 to TRBJ2-5, with a possible D match to TRBD1 (5 bases). V shed 2 bases and J shed 5 bases, with 24 bases lying between them. From germline, CDR1 is LNHDA and CDR2 SQIVND (reference sequence). CDR3 length: 18 residues. CDR3 sequence (DNA): TGTGCCAGTAGTATATACGGCCCTTCGGAAGGGGATCGGGAGACCCAGTACTTC. This translates into CASSIYGPSEGDRETQYF. Filled out from reference TRBV19 and TRBJ2-5, the complete variable domain reads DGGITQSPKYLFRKEGQNVTLSCEQNLNHDAMYWYRQDPGQGLRLIYYSQIVNDFQKGDIAEGYSVSREKKESFPLTVTSAQKNPTAFYLCASSIYGPSEGDRETQYFGPGTRLLVL.

The chain employs TRBV11-3 and TRBJ1-3; D not resolved. Trimming cost V 1 base and J 5 bases, with 6 bases left between them. Germline V gives CDR1 SGHNT, CDR2 YENEEA. This CDR3 region has 13 residues. The CDR3 is CASSLGVRNTIYF. The CDR3 DNA is TGTGCCAGCAGCTTAGGAGTACGAAACACCATATATTTT. Combining the CDR3 with reference TRBV11-3 and TRBJ1-3 gives the whole variable domain EAGVVQSPRYKIIEKKQPVAFWCNPISGHNTLYWYLQNLGQGPELLIRYENEEAVDDSQLPKDRFSAERLKGVDSTLKIQPAELGDSAVYLCASSLGVRNTIYFGEGSWLTVV.

This clonotype was detected only a few times. This chain joins TRBV5-4 and TRBJ2-5; no reliable D call. This CDR3 spans 15 amino acids. Trimming pared 2 bases from V and 3 bases from J, leaving 14 bases between. The germline V gene encodes CDR1 SGHNT and CDR2 YYREEE (reference sequence). The CDR3: CASSLNPGPEETQYF. The DNA of the CDR3 is TGTGCCAGCAGCTTAAACCCAGGCCCGGAAGAGACCCAGTACTTC. The full variable domain, in which reference TRBV5-4 and TRBJ2-5 provide the parts outside the CDR3, is ETGVTQSPTHLIKTRGQQVTLRCSSQSGHNTVSWYQQALGQGPQFIFQYYREEENGRGNFPPRFSGLQFPNYSSELNVNALELDDSALYLCASSLNPGPEETQYFGPGTRLLVL.

The chain couples TRBV29-1 to TRBJ2-5; TRBD1 might be the D (6 bases). Germline V lookup: CDR1 SQVTM, CDR2 ANQGSEA. Trimming took off 4 bases at V and 2 bases at J, with 8 bases between the two ends. This CDR3 region has 12 residues. The CDR3 loop is CSVVRGQETQYF. The CDR3 coding sequence is TGCAGCGTTGTGAGGGGGCAAGAGACCCAGTACTTC.

The rearrangement links TRBV7-8 to TRBJ1-1; 10 positions match TRBD1. This CDR3 contains 17 residues. J was trimmed by 0 bases and V by 2 bases; bases with no gene match: 6. Germline CDR1 SGHVS, CDR2 FQNEAQ. Here the CDR3 DNA reads TGTGCCAGCAGCTTACTGGGGACAGGGGTTATGAACACTGAAGCTTTCTTT. It is translated as CASSLLGTGVMNTEAFF.

This clonotype was picked up one time. The chain joins TRBV29-1 to TRBJ1-3; unclear D gene. Trimming stripped 7 bases from V and 3 bases from J, with 13 bases between. The length of the CDR3 is 13 residues. The germline gives CDR1 SQVTM, CDR2 ANQGSEA. This CDR3 is CSALVGSGNTIYF. The CDR3 region has the DNA TGCAGCGCCCTTGTGGGGAGTGGAAACACCATATATTTT.

This clonotype was detected a few times. J is TRBJ2-4 and V is TRBV29-1, with D possibly being TRBD1 or TRBD2 (5 bases each). The germline gives CDR1 SQVTM, CDR2 ANQGSEA. This CDR3 contains 13 residues. CDR3 sequence reads: CAARGDSKNIQYF. The CDR3 bases are TGCGCCGCGAGAGGGGATTCCAAAAACATTCAGTACTTC. Full variable domain (remainder filled in from reference TRBV29-1 and TRBJ2-4): SAVISQKPSRDICQRGTSLTIQCQVDSQVTMMFWYRQQPGQSLTLIATANQGSEATYESGFVIDKFPISRPNLTFSTLTVSNMSPEDSSIYLCAARGDSKNIQYFGAGTRLSVL.

The CDR3 region has the DNA TGTGCCAGCTCATTCGACATTTCTGGAAACACCATATATTTT. This gives the protein CASSFDISGNTIYF. The chain has TRBV18 and TRBJ1-3; no clear D. The CDR3 is made up of 14 amino acids. The V gene lost 5 bases and the J gene lost 1 base, with 9 bases spanning the gap. Looked up from germline, CDR1 is KGHSH and CDR2 is LQKENI.

This clonotype was observed a handful of times. The chain carries TRBV29-1 and TRBJ1-1; no reliable D call. Trimming removed 5 bases at V and 7 bases at J, with 14 bases between. CDR1 SQVTM and CDR2 ANQGSEA come from the germline V gene. The CDR3 is 12 amino acids. The CDR3 DNA follows: TGCAGCGTTAGCCAAGGAGACTTTGAAGCTTTCTTT. Its protein is CSVSQGDFEAFF.

V usage is TRBV24-1 and J usage is TRBJ2-5, with 8 bases lining up with TRBD1. The CDR3 has 15 amino acids. The V segment lost 2 bases and the J segment 5 bases; nucleotides outside the gene matches: 6. Germline V gives CDR1 KGHDR, CDR2 SFDVKD. The CDR3 sequence is CATSDSTSGGETQYF. The DNA of the CDR3 is TGTGCCACCAGTGATTCGACCTCAGGGGGCGAGACCCAGTACTTC.

The chain recombines TRBV6-5 with TRBJ2-3; TRBD2 matches at 9 bases. Trimming at V came to 0 bases and at J to 7 bases, leaving 17 bases not matched to a gene. There are 19 residues in the CDR3. The germline CDR1 and CDR2 sequences are MNHEY and SVGAGI. The CDR3 DNA reads TGTGCCAGCAGTTACTCCCCAAAGACTAGCGGCTCCCTGGCACATACGCAGTATTTT. Protein product: CASSYSPKTSGSLAHTQYF.

This clonotype came up a few times. The CDR3 is CASSLLGDTEAFF. The DNA for the CDR3 is TGTGCCAGCAGTTTACTAGGCGACACTGAAGCTTTCTTT. The J gene is TRBJ1-1, the V gene TRBV28; D is unresolved. Germline CDR1 is MDHEN and CDR2 is SYDVKM. CDR3 length: 13 residues. Trimming stripped 2 bases from V and 3 bases from J, with 7 bases between.

The rearrangement links TRBV12-5 to TRBJ1-2; TRBD1 might be the D (6 bases). CDR3 length: 13 residues. The germline CDR1 and CDR2 sequences are LGHNT and FRNRAP. V was clipped by 0 bases and J by 6 bases, with 8 bases between them. The CDR3 DNA sequence: TGTGCTAGTGGTTTGGTAGGACAGCATGGCTACACCTTC. Protein: CASGLVGQHGYTF. Full variable domain (remainder filled in from reference TRBV12-5 and TRBJ1-2): DARVTQTPRHKVTEMGQEVTMRCQPILGHNTVFWYRQTMMQGLELLAYFRNRAPLDDSGMPKDRFSAEMPDATLATLKIQPSEPRDSAVYFCASGLVGQHGYTFGSGTRLTVV.

The DNA for the CDR3 is TGTGCCTGGAGGAAAGCGAACTCCTACGAGCAGTACTTC. This codes for CAWRKANSYEQYF. The V gene is TRBV30, the J gene TRBJ2-7, with D uncertain. The CDR3 is 13 amino acids. V lost 3 bases to trimming and J lost 0 bases, with 9 bases between them. Germline V gene sequence: CDR1 GTSNPN, CDR2 SVGIG (reference sequence).

V and J are TRBV6-5 and TRBJ2-7, with D possibly TRBD1 on 5 matching bases. Trimming removed 6 bases at V and 3 bases at J, with 12 bases between. The CDR3 extends over 13 amino acids. The V gene's germline CDR1 is MNHEY and CDR2 SVGAGI. Here the CDR3 reads CASRRGQYYEQYF. The CDR3, as DNA: TGTGCCAGCAGGCGCGGACAATACTACGAGCAGTACTTC.

The chain has TRBV6-2 or TRBV6-3 and TRBJ1-2; D not certain. The CDR3 contains 13 residues. Germline V gene lookup returns CDR1 MNHEY and CDR2 SVGEGT. Trimming took off 4 bases at V and 8 bases at J, with 14 bases between the two ends. In nucleotides, the CDR3 is TGTGCCAGCAGTTCGCAACTCAACGGAGGCTACACCTTC. Translated, it gives CASSSQLNGGYTF.

A few counts support this clonotype. V gene TRBV19 combines with J gene TRBJ1-1; a possible D gene is TRBD1 (5 bases). Germline V gene data show CDR1 as LNHDA and CDR2 as SQIVND (reference sequence). V gave up 5 bases and J gave up 7 bases, with 17 bases separating them. The CDR3 contains 14 residues. This chain's CDR3 is CASSETGTGYEAFF. The DNA of the CDR3 is TGTGCCAGTAGTGAGACCGGGACTGGGTATGAAGCTTTCTTT.